The TCR beta chain described here comes from a study of control samples from healthy donors and cancer patients. Trimming removed 0 bases at V and 5 bases at J, with 5 bases between. The V gene's germline CDR1 is MNHNY and CDR2 SVGAGI (reference sequence). CDR3 length equals 14 residues. The protocol was immunoSEQ multiplex PCR, while the TCRdb copy is restricted to in-frame clones and leaves out a portion. The sample carries about 28,000 clones, 91% recorded once. The V gene is TRBV6-6, the J gene TRBJ1-6; no clear D gene. This receptor was obtained from a man aged 50 to 60 with lung cancer. Sequencing was done on a sample of PBMCs. This chain's CDR3 is CASSYSPDNSPLHF. The CDR3 DNA reads TGTGCCAGCAGTTACTCTCCGGATAATTCACCCCTCCACTTT.